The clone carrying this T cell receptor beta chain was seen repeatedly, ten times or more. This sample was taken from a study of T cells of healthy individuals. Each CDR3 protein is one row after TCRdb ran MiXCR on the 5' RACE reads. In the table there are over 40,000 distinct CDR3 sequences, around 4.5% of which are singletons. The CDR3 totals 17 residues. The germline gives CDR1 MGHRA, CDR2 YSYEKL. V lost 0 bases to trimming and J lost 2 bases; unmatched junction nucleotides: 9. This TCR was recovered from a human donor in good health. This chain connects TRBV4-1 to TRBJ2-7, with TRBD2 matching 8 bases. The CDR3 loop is CASSQDPTSAVTYEQYF. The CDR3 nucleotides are TGCGCCAGCAGCCAAGACCCGACTAGCGCGGTAACCTACGAGCAGTACTTC.